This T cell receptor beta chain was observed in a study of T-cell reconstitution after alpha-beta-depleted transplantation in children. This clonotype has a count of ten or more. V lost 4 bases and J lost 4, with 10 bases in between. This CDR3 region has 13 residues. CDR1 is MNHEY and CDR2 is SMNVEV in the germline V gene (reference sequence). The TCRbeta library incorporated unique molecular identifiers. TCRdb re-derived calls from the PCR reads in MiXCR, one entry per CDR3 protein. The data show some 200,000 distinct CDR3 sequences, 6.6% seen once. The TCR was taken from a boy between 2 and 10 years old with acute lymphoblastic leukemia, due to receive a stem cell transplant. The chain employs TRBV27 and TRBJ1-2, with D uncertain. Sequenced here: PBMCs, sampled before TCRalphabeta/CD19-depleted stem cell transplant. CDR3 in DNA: TGTGCCAGCAGTTCCCTCGACACCTATGGCTACACCTTC. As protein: CASSSLDTYGYTF.